Listed below are T cell receptor beta chains from one sample, sequenced in a study of blood T cell repertoires in COVID-19. This table comes from immunoSEQ multiplex PCR, and its TCRdb copy is limited to in-frame clones, with some not included. This table has over 150,000 clones, roughly 71% appearing once. Sample: peripheral blood. Every receptor here comes from a woman older than 75 with acute or convalescent COVID-19. The CDR3 runs from the conserved cysteine through the conserved F or W. A D gene is named only where the DNA matches it firmly. Some rows mark clone size as missing; the rest say once, few, many or name a class of expanded clone.

V: TRBV19; size: NA; D: TRBD1; J: TRBJ2-1; DNA: TGTGCCAGTAGTAACCGGGACAGGGGGTTTGATGAGCAGTTCTTC; CDR3: CASSNRDRGFDEQFF
V: TRBV6-5; size: NA; D: NA; J: TRBJ2-7; DNA: TGTGCCAGCAGTTACACGACATCCGGGGGTTACGAGCAGTACTTC; CDR3: CASSYTTSGGYEQYF
V: TRBV15; size: NA; D: TRBD1; J: TRBJ2-1; DNA: TGTGCCACCAGCATAACACGGGGGACAGGGTCTCAGAGCTCCTACAATGAGCAGTTCTTC; CDR3: CATSITRGTGSQSSYNEQFF
V: TRBV5-1; size: NA; D: NA; J: TRBJ1-2; DNA: TGCGCCAGCAGCTCCGCGACAACAACGGGGTATGGCTACACCTTC; CDR3: CASSSATTTGYGYTF
V: TRBV5-1; size: NA; D: TRBD1; J: TRBJ1-1; DNA: TGCGCCAGCAGCCCGGAGACAGGGGCTGAAGCTTTCTTT; CDR3: CASSPETGAEAFF
V: TRBV10-2; size: NA; D: TRBD1; J: TRBJ1-6; DNA: TGCGCCAGCCTTCCGGGACAGGGGGCCCGCGGGTATTCACCCCTCCACTTT; CDR3: CASLPGQGARGYSPLHF
V: TRBV5-1; size: NA; D: NA; J: TRBJ1-4; DNA: TGCGCCAGCAAAAGGGGCCCCAACCTTGACAGGCTTGATGAAAAACTGTTTTTT; CDR3: CASKRGPNLDRLDEKLFF
V: TRBV20-1; size: NA; D: NA; J: TRBJ1-2; DNA: TGCAGTGCTACCGTCGACATTGGCTACACCTTC; CDR3: CSATVDIGYTF
V: TRBV7-8; size: NA; D: NA; J: TRBJ1-5; DNA: TGTGCCAGCAGCGGAACAGGGATTGCCAGCAATCAGCCCCAGCATTTT; CDR3: CASSGTGIASNQPQHF
V: TRBV7-2; size: NA; D: NA; J: TRBJ1-3; DNA: TGTGCCAGCAGCACTCCGCCTGGAAACACCATATATTTT; CDR3: CASSTPPGNTIYF
V: TRBV14; size: NA; D: TRBD2; J: TRBJ2-5; DNA: TGTGCCAGCAGCCAAAAAGCGGGAGAGGAGACCCAGTACTTC; CDR3: CASSQKAGEETQYF
V: TRBV3-1/TRBV3-2; size: NA; D: NA; J: TRBJ1-3; DNA: TGTGCCAGCAGTCAGGACAGATCCTACTCTGGAAACACCATATATTTT; CDR3: CASSQDRSYSGNTIYF
V: TRBV6-1; size: few; D: TRBD2; J: TRBJ2-2; DNA: TGTGCCAGCAGTGTCCAGACTAGCGGGGGTTTCACCGGGGAGCTGTTTTTT; CDR3: CASSVQTSGGFTGELFF
V: TRBV19; size: NA; D: NA; J: TRBJ2-5; DNA: TGTGCCAGTAGTGGCGGGATGCAAGAGACCCAGTACTTC; CDR3: CASSGGMQETQYF
V: TRBV3-1/TRBV3-2; size: NA; D: TRBD2; J: TRBJ2-4; DNA: TGTGCCAGCAGCCAAGATATTTTAGCGGGAGGGCCTGTGAAAAACATTCAGTACTTC; CDR3: CASSQDILAGGPVKNIQYF
V: TRBV20-1; size: NA; D: NA; J: TRBJ2-3; DNA: TGCAGTGCTAGTCGCGTATCGGGGATCACAGATACGCAGTATTTT; CDR3: CSASRVSGITDTQYF
V: TRBV27; size: few; D: TRBD2; J: TRBJ2-1; DNA: TGTGCCAGCAGCACAACCAGACTAGCGCGAGGCAATGAGCAGTTCTTC; CDR3: CASSTTRLARGNEQFF
V: TRBV7-3; size: NA; D: TRBD2; J: TRBJ2-5; DNA: TGTGCCAGCAGCCCCACCGCGGGAGGGGGGGAGACCCAGTACTTC; CDR3: CASSPTAGGGETQYF
V: TRBV7-2; size: NA; D: NA; J: TRBJ1-6; DNA: TGTGCCAGCAGCCCAGGTGGGGGCGGGAGCTCCTATAATTCACCCCTCCACTTT; CDR3: CASSPGGGGSSYNSPLHF
V: TRBV19; size: NA; D: NA; J: TRBJ2-7; DNA: TGTGCCAGTAGCACCCCGGGACACGGGATTACTTCCGAGCAGTACTTC; CDR3: CASSTPGHGITSEQYF
V: TRBV6-5; size: once; D: TRBD1; J: TRBJ2-3; DNA: TGTGCCAGCAGACGGGACAGGGGGCCGGCAGATACGCAGTATTTT; CDR3: CASRRDRGPADTQYF
V: TRBV7-8; size: NA; D: NA; J: TRBJ2-1; DNA: TGTGCCAGCAGCTACCGAGGATACGGCGATGAGCAGTTCTTC; CDR3: CASSYRGYGDEQFF
V: TRBV27; size: NA; D: TRBD2; J: TRBJ2-5; DNA: TGTGCCAGCAGGCCCATAGGGACTAGCGGGGGCGTCGGCGGGACCCAGTACTTC; CDR3: CASRPIGTSGGVGGTQYF
V: TRBV30; size: few; D: TRBD1; J: TRBJ1-2; DNA: TGTGCCTGGGGCGGACAGGGGAACTATGGCTACACCTTC; CDR3: CAWGGQGNYGYTF
V: TRBV3-1/TRBV3-2; size: NA; D: NA; J: TRBJ2-4; DNA: TGTGCCAGCAGCTCAACAGACCTCGCCAAAAACATTCAGTACTTC; CDR3: CASSSTDLAKNIQYF
V: TRBV6-1; size: NA; D: NA; J: TRBJ2-6; DNA: TGTGCCAGCAGTGATGGGTCACAGAGCTCTGGGGCCAACGTCCTGACTTTC; CDR3: CASSDGSQSSGANVLTF
V: TRBV20-1; size: NA; D: TRBD2; J: TRBJ2-1; DNA: TGCAGTGCTAGTAGTCTAGCGGGAGATTATGAGCAGTTCTTC; CDR3: CSASSLAGDYEQFF
V: TRBV12-5; size: NA; D: NA; J: TRBJ1-1; DNA: TGTGCTAGTGGTTTTGGGGTCCGGGGCACTGAAGCTTTCTTT; CDR3: CASGFGVRGTEAFF
V: TRBV6-2/TRBV6-3; size: NA; D: TRBD1; J: TRBJ2-1; DNA: TGTGCCAGCAGCGACGGGACAGGGATCTACAATGAGCAGTTCTTC; CDR3: CASSDGTGIYNEQFF
V: TRBV19; size: NA; D: NA; J: TRBJ1-6; DNA: TGTGCCAGTAGCACTCGAGGGACCCGGAGGGATTCACCCCTCCACTTT; CDR3: CASSTRGTRRDSPLHF
V: TRBV15; size: NA; D: TRBD1; J: TRBJ1-2; DNA: TGTGCCACCAGCAGAGTGTCAGGGGGCGGCTACACCTTC; CDR3: CATSRVSGGGYTF
V: TRBV27; size: NA; D: NA; J: TRBJ1-1; DNA: TGTGCCAGCAGTCGGGGGGGGGACGACACTGAAGCTTTCTTT; CDR3: CASSRGGDDTEAFF
V: TRBV9; size: NA; D: NA; J: TRBJ2-1; DNA: TGTGCCAGCAGCGTAACCAGCGGCAATGAGCAGTTCTTC; CDR3: CASSVTSGNEQFF
V: TRBV5-6; size: NA; D: TRBD1; J: TRBJ1-6; DNA: TGTGCCCGCAGCTTGGGGGGGGACAGCCTCAATTCACCCCTCCACTTT; CDR3: CARSLGGDSLNSPLHF
V: TRBV29-1; size: few; D: NA; J: TRBJ2-5; DNA: TGCAGCGGGTTGAGAGGGAACCAAGAGACCCAGTACTTC; CDR3: CSGLRGNQETQYF
V: TRBV7-8; size: NA; D: TRBD1; J: TRBJ1-4; DNA: TGTGCCAGCAGCTCAGAGGACAGGAGAGGTGAAAAACTGTTTTTT; CDR3: CASSSEDRRGEKLFF
V: TRBV5-6; size: NA; D: NA; J: TRBJ2-3; DNA: TGTGCCAGCACCCAACTTCAAACTACGCAGTATTTT; CDR3: CASTQLQTTQYF
V: TRBV19; size: NA; D: NA; J: TRBJ1-4; DNA: TGTGCCAGTAGTATGCCCAAGATGAGGGAAAAACTGTTTTTT; CDR3: CASSMPKMREKLFF
V: TRBV5-1; size: NA; D: NA; J: TRBJ1-1; DNA: TGCGCCAGCAGCTTGGCAACAGGGAGCGCTGAAGCTTTCTTT; CDR3: CASSLATGSAEAFF
V: TRBV7-2; size: once; D: TRBD1; J: TRBJ1-5; DNA: TGTGCCAGCAGCTCCCAACCCCCGGGACAGCCGATTTACGGTCAGCCCCAGCATTTT; CDR3: CASSSQPPGQPIYGQPQHF
V: TRBV9; size: NA; D: NA; J: TRBJ1-2; DNA: TGTGCCAGCAGCGTTACGGCAGACAGTCTTAACTATGGCTACACCTTC; CDR3: CASSVTADSLNYGYTF
V: TRBV6-5; size: NA; D: NA; J: TRBJ1-3; DNA: TGTGCCAGCAGGAAGACACTCGACTCTGGAAACACCATATATTTT; CDR3: CASRKTLDSGNTIYF
V: TRBV30; size: NA; D: TRBD1; J: TRBJ1-2; DNA: TGTGCCTGGAGTCATACAGGGGTCTATGGCTACACCTTC; CDR3: CAWSHTGVYGYTF
V: TRBV3-1/TRBV3-2; size: NA; D: NA; J: TRBJ1-5; DNA: TGTGCAGCCGGCGAGCGGCAGCCCCAGCATTTT; CDR3: CAAGERQPQHF
V: TRBV5-6; size: few; D: NA; J: TRBJ2-7; DNA: TGTGCCAGCAGCTTGGTTGGGGGGTCCTACGAGCAGTACTTC; CDR3: CASSLVGGSYEQYF
V: TRBV18; size: NA; D: TRBD1; J: TRBJ1-5; DNA: TGTGCCAGCTCACCCCCGACAGGGGGGGATAGCAATCAGCCCCAGCATTTT; CDR3: CASSPPTGGDSNQPQHF
V: TRBV12-3/TRBV12-4; size: NA; D: NA; J: TRBJ1-5; DNA: TGTGCCAGCAGTAAACCAGGGGCCCAGCCCCAGCATTTT; CDR3: CASSKPGAQPQHF
V: TRBV21-1; size: NA; D: NA; J: TRBJ2-5; DNA: TGTGCCAGCACTGCACAGGGGCCCGATGAGACCCAGTACTTC; CDR3: CASTAQGPDETQYF
V: TRBV6-1; size: NA; D: NA; J: TRBJ1-5; DNA: TGTGCCAGCAGTGAGGCGGAGAATCAGCCCCAGCATTTT; CDR3: CASSEAENQPQHF
V: TRBV12-3/TRBV12-4; size: NA; D: NA; J: TRBJ2-7; DNA: TGTGCCAGCAGTTTTTCGGCGGGAGAGCAGTACTTC; CDR3: CASSFSAGEQYF
V: TRBV19; size: NA; D: TRBD1; J: TRBJ1-1; DNA: TGTGCCAGTAGAGAACAGGGGGCGAGAACTGAAGCTTTCTTT; CDR3: CASREQGARTEAFF
V: TRBV24-1; size: NA; D: TRBD1; J: TRBJ2-5; DNA: TGTGCCACCAGTGACCCACCTAAGACAGGGAAAGAGACCCAGTACTTC; CDR3: CATSDPPKTGKETQYF
V: TRBV9; size: NA; D: NA; J: TRBJ1-3; DNA: TGTGCCAGCAGCCCCACGGCGGGGGCGGGAAACACCATATATTTT; CDR3: CASSPTAGAGNTIYF
V: TRBV10-3; size: NA; D: TRBD2; J: TRBJ2-3; DNA: TGTGCCATCGGAAGCGGGGGAGACACAGATACGCAGTATTTT; CDR3: CAIGSGGDTDTQYF
V: TRBV6-5; size: NA; D: NA; J: TRBJ2-1; DNA: TGTGCCAGCAGTTACTCGTACGCACTAGACAATGAGCAGTTCTTC; CDR3: CASSYSYALDNEQFF
V: TRBV7-2; size: NA; D: NA; J: TRBJ1-1; DNA: TGTGCCAGCAGCCCGCCCCAACAGGGTAACACTGAAGCTTTCTTT; CDR3: CASSPPQQGNTEAFF
V: TRBV28; size: NA; D: NA; J: TRBJ1-6; DNA: TGTGCCAGCAGTCAAATACTGCCCCTTTCACCCCTCCACTTT; CDR3: CASSQILPLSPLHF
V: TRBV2; size: once; D: NA; J: TRBJ2-2; DNA: TGTGCCAGCAGTTTAGCGCTACCCACCGGGGAGCTGTTTTTT; CDR3: CASSLALPTGELFF
V: TRBV7-7; size: few; D: NA; J: TRBJ2-7; DNA: TGTGCTAGCAGCTTAGGGGCAGGGGCCTACGAGCAGTACTTC; CDR3: CASSLGAGAYEQYF
V: TRBV18; size: NA; D: TRBD1; J: TRBJ1-1; DNA: TGTGCCAGCTCACCACCTACAGGGGGTTTTCGGACTGAAGCTTTCTTT; CDR3: CASSPPTGGFRTEAFF